This T cell receptor (beta chain) came from a study of blood T cell repertoires in COVID-19. With V trimmed by 5 bases and J by 1 base, 6 bases remained unmatched. The CDR3 extends over 16 amino acids. Germline V CDR1 and CDR2: SQVTM, ANQGSEA. Methods used by the authors: The authors estimated nucleated cell counts from reference gene primer amplification. Assay: immunoSEQ multiplex PCR; the TCRdb copy retains only in-frame clones and omits some. The V and J calls and clone size were taken over from that table, and D and trimming were inferred from the DNA. Of some 66,000 clones in the sample, about 86% were seen once.

J is TRBJ2-5 and V is TRBV29-1; TRBD2 matches 14 bases. The sequence was collected from a middle-aged man with active COVID-19. Sample: peripheral blood. CDR3 in amino acids: CSVQGLAGGFQETQYF. Here the CDR3 DNA reads TGCAGCGTTCAAGGACTAGCGGGAGGTTTCCAAGAGACCCAGTACTTC.